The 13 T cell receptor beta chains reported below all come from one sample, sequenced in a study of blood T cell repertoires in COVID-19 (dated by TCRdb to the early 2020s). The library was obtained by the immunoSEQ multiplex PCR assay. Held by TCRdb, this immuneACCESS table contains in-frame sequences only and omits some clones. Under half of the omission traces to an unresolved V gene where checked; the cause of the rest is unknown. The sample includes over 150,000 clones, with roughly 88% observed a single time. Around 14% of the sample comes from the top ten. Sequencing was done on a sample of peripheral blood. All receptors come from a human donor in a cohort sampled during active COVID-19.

CDR3 residues: CASSIDSGANVLTF. The CDR3 nucleotides read TGTGCCAGCTCCATAGACTCTGGGGCCAACGTCCTGACTTTC. The rearrangement joins TRBV18 to TRBJ2-6; D is unresolved. The CDR3 sequence is 14 residues long. CDR1 and CDR2 from the germline V gene are KGHSH and LQKENI. The V end was cut by 6 bases, the J end by 0 bases, with 6 bases between.

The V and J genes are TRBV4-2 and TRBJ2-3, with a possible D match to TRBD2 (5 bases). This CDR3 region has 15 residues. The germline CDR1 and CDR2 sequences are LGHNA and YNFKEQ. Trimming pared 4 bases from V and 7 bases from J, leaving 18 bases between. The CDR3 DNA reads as TGTGCCAGCAGCCTCAACCGGGATGCCTTAAATACGCAGTATTTT. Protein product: CASSLNRDALNTQYF.

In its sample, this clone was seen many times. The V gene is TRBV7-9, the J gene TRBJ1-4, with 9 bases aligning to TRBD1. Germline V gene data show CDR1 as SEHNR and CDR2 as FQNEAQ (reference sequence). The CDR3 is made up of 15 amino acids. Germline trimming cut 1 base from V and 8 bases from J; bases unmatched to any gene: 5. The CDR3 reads CASSLGDREGEKLFF. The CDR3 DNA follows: TGTGCCAGCAGCTTAGGGGACAGGGAGGGAGAAAAACTGTTTTTT.

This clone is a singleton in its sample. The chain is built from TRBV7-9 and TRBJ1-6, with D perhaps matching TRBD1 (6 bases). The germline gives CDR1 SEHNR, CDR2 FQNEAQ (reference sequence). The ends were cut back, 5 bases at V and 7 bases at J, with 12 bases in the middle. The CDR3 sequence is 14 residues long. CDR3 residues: CASSLRQENSPLHF. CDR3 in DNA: TGTGCCAGCAGCCTCCGACAGGAGAATTCACCCCTCCACTTT.

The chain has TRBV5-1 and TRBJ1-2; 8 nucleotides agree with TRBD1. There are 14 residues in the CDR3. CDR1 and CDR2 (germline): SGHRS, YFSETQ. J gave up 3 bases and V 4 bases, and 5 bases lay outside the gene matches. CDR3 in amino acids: CASSPRTGYYGYTF. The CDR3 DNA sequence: TGCGCCAGCAGCCCGCGGACAGGGTACTATGGCTACACCTTC.

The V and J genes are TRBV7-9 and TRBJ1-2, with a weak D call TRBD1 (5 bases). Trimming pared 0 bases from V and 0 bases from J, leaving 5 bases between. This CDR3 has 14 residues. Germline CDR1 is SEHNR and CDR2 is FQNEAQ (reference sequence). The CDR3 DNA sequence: TGTGCCAGCAGCTTAGCAGGGGCTAACTATGGCTACACCTTC. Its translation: CASSLAGANYGYTF.

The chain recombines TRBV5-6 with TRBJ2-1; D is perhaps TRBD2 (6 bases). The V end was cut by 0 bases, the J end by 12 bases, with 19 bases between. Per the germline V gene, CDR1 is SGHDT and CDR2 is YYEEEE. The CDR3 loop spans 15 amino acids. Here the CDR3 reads CASSLDRAARGGQFF. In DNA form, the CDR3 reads TGTGCCAGCAGCTTGGACCGGGCCGCGCGGGGTGGGCAGTTCTTC.

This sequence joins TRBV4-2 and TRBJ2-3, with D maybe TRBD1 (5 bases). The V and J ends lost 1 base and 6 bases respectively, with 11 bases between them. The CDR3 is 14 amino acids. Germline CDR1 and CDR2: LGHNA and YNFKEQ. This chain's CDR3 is CASSQALGVDTQYF. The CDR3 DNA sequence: TGTGCCAGCAGCCAAGCATTAGGGGTGGATACGCAGTATTTT.

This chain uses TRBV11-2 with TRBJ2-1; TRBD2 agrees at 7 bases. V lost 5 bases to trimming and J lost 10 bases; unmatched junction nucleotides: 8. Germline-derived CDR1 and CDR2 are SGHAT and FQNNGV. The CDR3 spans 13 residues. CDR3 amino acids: CASSRDYLSEQFF. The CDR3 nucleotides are TGTGCCAGCAGCCGGGACTACCTGAGCGAGCAGTTCTTC.

CDR3 nucleotides: TGTGCCAGCTCACCACGCAGTGATTCCTACGAGCAGTACTTC. Translating it yields CASSPRSDSYEQYF. V is TRBV18 and J is TRBJ2-7; no reliable D call. The CDR3 runs to 14 residues. Germline-derived CDR1 and CDR2 are KGHSH and LQKENI. V dropped 1 base and J dropped 1 base, with 8 bases sitting between them.

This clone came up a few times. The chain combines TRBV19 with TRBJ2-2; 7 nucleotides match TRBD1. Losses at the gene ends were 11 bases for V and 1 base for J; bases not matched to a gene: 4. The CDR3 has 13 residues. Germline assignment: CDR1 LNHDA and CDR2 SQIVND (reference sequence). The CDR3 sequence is CAGRDRNTGELFF. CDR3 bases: TGTGCCGGCCGGGACAGGAACACCGGGGAGCTGTTTTTT.

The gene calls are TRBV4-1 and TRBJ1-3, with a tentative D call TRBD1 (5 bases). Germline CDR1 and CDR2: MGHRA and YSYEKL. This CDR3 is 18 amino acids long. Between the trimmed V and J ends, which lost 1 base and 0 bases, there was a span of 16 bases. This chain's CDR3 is CASSQGRDRTISGNTIYF. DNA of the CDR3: TGCGCCAGCAGCCAAGGGCGAGATCGGACAATCTCTGGAAACACCATATATTTT.

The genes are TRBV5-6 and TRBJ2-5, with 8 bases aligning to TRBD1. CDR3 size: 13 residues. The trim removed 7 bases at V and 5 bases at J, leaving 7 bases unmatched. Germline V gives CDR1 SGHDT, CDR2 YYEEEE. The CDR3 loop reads CASLDRGRETQYF. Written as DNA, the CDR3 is TGTGCCAGCCTAGACAGGGGTAGGGAGACCCAGTACTTC.